These 7 T cell receptor beta chains were sequenced from one sample in a study of vaccination and CD4 T cells after COVID-19. Treatment meaning: approximately 9-day PBMC culture with coronavirus spike peptide pools or control peptides (ViraFEST assay). Antigens for these TCRs are unknown. At the Johns Hopkins FTIC core, DNA taken from cultured CD4+ T cells was sequenced by way of the Oncomine TCR Beta short-read assay. TCRdb re-called the PCR reads with MiXCR, one entry per CDR3 protein. This table has about 5,000 distinct CDR3 sequences, approximately 52% appearing once. The specimen was CD4+ T cells from blood, cultured in vitro. Receptors originate from a human donor who had recovered from COVID-19.

The genes are TRBV6-5 and TRBJ1-2, with D perhaps matching TRBD1 (5 bases). Trimming stripped 2 bases from V and 6 bases from J, with 10 bases between. Germline V gene lookup returns CDR1 MNHEY and CDR2 SVGAGI. The CDR3 is 13 residues long. This CDR3 is CASSYGGADGYTF. CDR3 nucleotides: TGTGCCAGCAGTTACGGAGGGGCTGATGGCTACACCTTC.

With regard to this clonotype: Germline is not matched at one junction end, which may reflect a read error. The V call is TRBV7-2, the J call TRBJ2-5; a possible D gene is TRBD2 (6 bases). Germline lookup yields CDR1 SGHTA and CDR2 FQGNSA. CDR3 length: 13 residues. The CDR3 here is CARSISGRETQYF. The CDR3 DNA sequence: TGTGCCCGCAGTATATCAGGGAGGGAGACCCAGTACTTC.

This clonotype was seen more than once but under ten times. This sequence joins TRBV27 and TRBJ1-6, with D tentatively TRBD1 (5 bases). This CDR3 is 13 amino acids long. V was pared by 6 bases and J by 8 bases, with 11 bases between. Germline V gene sequence: CDR1 MNHEY, CDR2 SMNVEV (reference sequence). The chain's CDR3 is CASRGQGHSPLHF. In DNA form, the CDR3 reads TGTGCCAGCAGGGGGCAGGGTCATTCACCCCTCCACTTT.

The chain uses TRBV7-8 and TRBJ1-2; 7 nucleotides match TRBD1. Germline-derived CDR1 and CDR2 are SGHVS and FQNEAQ. J was trimmed by 8 bases and V by 1 base; bases with no gene match: 4. This CDR3 is built from 13 residues. CDR3 residues: CASSLEGAKGYTF. For the CDR3, the DNA is TGTGCCAGCAGCTTAGAGGGGGCTAAGGGCTACACCTTC.

There are a few counts of this clonotype. The chain uses TRBV20-1 and TRBJ1-6, with 10 bases identical to TRBD1. Trimming cost V 5 bases and J 7 bases; bases outside gene matches: 8. The CDR3 spans 15 residues. Germline V gene data show CDR1 as DFQATT and CDR2 as SNEGSKA (reference sequence). CDR3: CSAGPGTGDNSPLHF. For the CDR3, the DNA is TGCAGTGCTGGCCCCGGGACAGGGGACAATTCACCCCTCCACTTT.

V is TRBV7-2 and J is TRBJ2-7; 8 nucleotides agree with TRBD1. The CDR3 length is 14 residues. The junction had 3 bases not matched to a gene; V was cut back by 3 bases and J by 2 bases. Germline assignment: CDR1 SGHTA and CDR2 FQGNSA. In DNA form, the CDR3 reads TGTGCCAGCAGCTTTGACAGGGGCCCCTACGAGCAGTACTTC. The encoded protein is CASSFDRGPYEQYF.

V is TRBV20-1 and J is TRBJ1-2, with 7 positions matching TRBD1. Germline V gene data show CDR1 as DFQATT and CDR2 as SNEGSKA (reference sequence). The CDR3 loop spans 13 amino acids. Trimming at V came to 6 bases and at J to 0 bases, leaving 4 bases not matched to a gene. CDR3 in amino acids: CSAGTVTNYGYTF. CDR3 DNA: TGCAGTGCCGGGACAGTAACTAACTATGGCTACACCTTC.